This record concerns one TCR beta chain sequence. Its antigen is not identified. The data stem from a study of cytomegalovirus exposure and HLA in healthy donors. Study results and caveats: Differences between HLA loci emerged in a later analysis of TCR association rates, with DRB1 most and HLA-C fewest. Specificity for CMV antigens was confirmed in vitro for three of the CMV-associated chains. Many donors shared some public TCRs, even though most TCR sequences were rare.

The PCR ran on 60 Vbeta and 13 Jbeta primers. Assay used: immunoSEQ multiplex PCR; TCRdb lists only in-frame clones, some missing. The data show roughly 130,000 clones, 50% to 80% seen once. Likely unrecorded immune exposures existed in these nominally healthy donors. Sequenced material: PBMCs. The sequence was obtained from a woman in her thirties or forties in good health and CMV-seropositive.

The CDR3 spells CASSTGVTDTQYF. In DNA form, the CDR3 reads TGTGCCAGCAGTACAGGGGTGACAGATACGCAGTATTTT. V and J are TRBV2 and TRBJ2-3, with 7 positions matching TRBD1. V lost 5 bases and J lost 3; bases outside the gene matches: 2. This CDR3 is 13 amino acids long. Looked up from germline, CDR1 is SNHLY and CDR2 is FYNNEI.